A selection of T cell receptor beta chains follows, all from one sample in a study of human T cells and chemical hapten exposure. TCRdb re-called the RACE reads with MiXCR, one entry per CDR3 protein. The sample yields about 34,000 distinct CDR3 sequences, approximately 10% seen once. The source material was whole blood, sampled in connection with sensitization to the hapten diphenylcyclopropenone (DPC). The receptors were sampled from a man in his forties or fifties with alopecia areata. Some clones in this sample may be carry-over from other donors' samples. Both conserved end residues are part of each CDR3. D genes are given only for firm matches. The size of a clone is reported for some rows only, either as once, few or many, or as a class for expanded clones.

D: NA
size: many
J: TRBJ2-5
V: TRBV20-1
DNA: TGCAGTGCTAGGAGCGGGCAAGAGACCCAGTACTTC
CDR3: CSARSGQETQYF

D: TRBD1
size: few
J: TRBJ1-1
V: TRBV11-2
DNA: TGTGCCAGCAGCTACGACAGGGGTAACACTGAAGCTTTCTTT
CDR3: CASSYDRGNTEAFF

D: NA
size: NA
J: TRBJ2-1
V: TRBV5-1
DNA: TGCGCCAGCTTCTCGAGCGAGAGCTCCTACAATGAGCAGTTCTTC
CDR3: CASFSSESSYNEQFF

D: NA
size: many
J: TRBJ2-2
V: TRBV10-3
DNA: TGTGCCACGAACGACAGGCTTAACACCGGGGAGCTGTTTTTT
CDR3: CATNDRLNTGELFF

D: NA
size: many
J: TRBJ1-1
V: TRBV6-5
DNA: TGTGCCAGCAGCGAGTCAGGGACGCTGAACACTGAAGCTTTCTTT
CDR3: CASSESGTLNTEAFF

D: NA
size: many
J: TRBJ2-6
V: TRBV4-3
DNA: TGCGCCAGCAGCCAAAGTCGCTCTGGGGCCAACGTCCTGACTTTC
CDR3: CASSQSRSGANVLTF

D: NA
size: NA
J: TRBJ2-2
V: TRBV19
DNA: TGTGCCAGTAGCTCTACAAGCTACACCGGGGAGCTGTTTTTT
CDR3: CASSSTSYTGELFF

D: NA
size: many
J: TRBJ2-6
V: TRBV29-1
DNA: TGCAGCGTTGGAGTTTCGGCTGGGGCCAACGTCCTGACTTTC
CDR3: CSVGVSAGANVLTF

D: TRBD1
size: many
J: TRBJ2-2
V: TRBV19
DNA: TGTGCCAGTAGTATTCGACAGGGATCCACCGGGGAGCTGTTTTTT
CDR3: CASSIRQGSTGELFF

D: TRBD1
size: NA
J: TRBJ1-2
V: TRBV28
DNA: TGTGCCAGCAGTTACAGGGGGGATGGCTACACCTTC
CDR3: CASSYRGDGYTF

D: NA
size: many
J: TRBJ1-5
V: TRBV12-3/TRBV12-4
DNA: TGTGCCAGCAGCCTCGGTCCTCAGCCCCAGCATTTT
CDR3: CASSLGPQPQHF

D: NA
size: few
J: TRBJ2-7
V: TRBV30
DNA: TGTGCCTGGAGCAGGGGGGGGAGGCAGTACTTC
CDR3: CAWSRGGRQYF

D: TRBD1
size: many
J: TRBJ2-5
V: TRBV6-1
DNA: TGTGCCAGCAGTGAAGCCACAGGGGGCTCCTTGTACCAAGAGACCCAGTACTTC
CDR3: CASSEATGGSLYQETQYF